Presented here are 32 T cell receptor beta chains from one specimen sequenced in a study of blood T cell repertoires in COVID-19. Sequencing was performed with immunoSEQ multiplex PCR; in TCRdb, only in-frame clones are kept and a portion is missing. This sample has around 57,000 clones; 87% occur once, and the top ten carry 6.5% to 10%. The sequenced material came from peripheral blood. These receptors were collected from a man between 45 and 60 years old with active COVID-19.

CDR3 bases: TGTGCCAGCAGCCCTACCGGGGTGACCCGGGGGAAATTCTCTGGGGCCAACGTCCTGACTTTC. It specifies CASSPTGVTRGKFSGANVLTF. The rearrangement joins TRBV13 to TRBJ2-6, with a weak D call TRBD2 (6 bases). Trimming stripped 5 bases from V and 0 bases from J, with 26 bases between. Germline assignment: CDR1 PRHDT and CDR2 FYEKMQ (reference sequence). The CDR3 is made up of 21 amino acids.

This chain links TRBV28 with TRBJ2-1, with 12 bases matching TRBD2. The CDR3 runs to 15 residues. Germline CDR1 MDHEN, CDR2 SYDVKM. J lost 8 bases, V lost 3 bases, and 5 bases had no gene match. Here the CDR3 reads CASSFRLAGGHEQFF. As DNA, the CDR3 is TGTGCCAGCAGTTTTCGTCTAGCGGGGGGGCATGAGCAGTTCTTC.

The V call is TRBV6-5, the J call TRBJ1-1, with no clear D. Trimming pared 6 bases from V and 4 bases from J, leaving 9 bases between. Per germline, CDR1 MNHEY and CDR2 SVGAGI. This CDR3 has 12 residues. The chain's CDR3 is CASRGEPTEAFF. In nucleotides, the CDR3 is TGTGCCAGCAGAGGAGAACCCACTGAAGCTTTCTTT.

The chain couples TRBV28 to TRBJ1-1, with D perhaps matching TRBD1 (5 bases). Germline CDR1 and CDR2: MDHEN and SYDVKM. This CDR3 contains 16 residues. V was pared by 9 bases and J by 1 base, with 21 bases between. The CDR3 sequence is CASAGGRGRENTEAFF. The CDR3 DNA is TGTGCCAGTGCCGGGGGGAGGGGAAGGGAGAACACTGAAGCTTTCTTT.

The genes are TRBV7-8 and TRBJ1-3, with a tentative D call TRBD1 (5 bases). CDR1 and CDR2 (germline): SGHVS, FQNEAQ. The CDR3 has 16 amino acids. The V and J ends lost 7 bases and 4 bases respectively, with 20 bases between them. The CDR3 sequence: CASTPQGALLGNTIYF. The CDR3 coding sequence is TGTGCCAGCACCCCGCAAGGGGCCTTGTTAGGAAACACCATATATTTT.

The chain has TRBV7-8 and TRBJ1-3; maybe TRBD1 (6 bases). Germline V gene data show CDR1 as SGHVS and CDR2 as FQNEAQ. The CDR3 has 16 residues. Trimming left V 0 bases short and J 2 bases short, with 11 bases between. The chain's CDR3 is CASSLAAGAAGNTIYF. CDR3 in DNA: TGTGCCAGCAGCTTAGCAGCGGGGGCAGCTGGAAACACCATATATTTT.

The gene calls are TRBV5-1 and TRBJ1-1, with 11 bases aligning to TRBD1. The V and J ends lost 0 bases and 5 bases, in that order; junction bases with no gene match: 9. The germline gives CDR1 SGHRS, CDR2 YFSETQ. This CDR3 region has 17 residues. The CDR3 bases are TGCGCCAGCAGCTTGGTCGGGACAGGGGGATTGGGTACTGAAGCTTTCTTT. It encodes CASSLVGTGGLGTEAFF.

This rearrangement joins TRBV10-1 to TRBJ1-1, with a tentative D call TRBD1 (6 bases). The germline CDR1 and CDR2 sequences are WNHNN and SYGVQD (reference sequence). CDR3 length: 17 residues. V gave up 0 bases and J gave up 1 base, with 15 bases separating them. CDR3: CASSESRKAGENTEAFF. The CDR3 DNA follows: TGCGCCAGCAGTGAGTCCCGAAAGGCAGGGGAGAACACTGAAGCTTTCTTT.

The chain uses TRBV19 and TRBJ2-2; TRBD2 matches 13 bases. With V trimmed by 3 bases and J by 4 bases, 20 bases remained unmatched. CDR1 and CDR2 from the germline V gene are LNHDA and SQIVND (reference sequence). The CDR3 covers 22 residues. The CDR3 DNA follows: TGTGCCAGTAGTATCCCTAATATACTAGCGGGAGGGCCAAAGGGTTCCACCGGGGAGCTGTTTTTT. It codes for CASSIPNILAGGPKGSTGELFF.

The J gene is TRBJ2-3, the V gene TRBV4-2, with D unclear. Trimming took off 4 bases at V and 0 bases at J, with 14 bases between the two ends. Germline V CDR1 and CDR2: LGHNA, YNFKEQ. CDR3 length equals 16 residues. CDR3: CASSPNPTASTDTQYF. DNA for the CDR3: TGTGCCAGCAGCCCCAACCCCACAGCTAGCACAGATACGCAGTATTTT.

The chain couples TRBV6-5 to TRBJ1-2, with D perhaps matching TRBD1 (5 bases). The CDR3 is 14 amino acids. Trimming shortened V by 0 bases and J by 8 bases, and 13 bases separated the two germline ends. CDR1 and CDR2 from the germline V gene are MNHEY and SVGAGI. The chain's CDR3 is CASSYSGGAQGYTF. In nucleotides, the CDR3 is TGTGCCAGCAGTTACTCGGGAGGGGCCCAGGGCTACACCTTC.

This clone was seen ten or more times. The chain links TRBV11-2 to TRBJ2-1; maybe TRBD2 (6 bases). This CDR3 is built from 14 residues. V dropped 5 bases and J dropped 7 bases, with 15 bases sitting between them. Per the germline V gene, CDR1 is SGHAT and CDR2 is FQNNGV. The DNA of the CDR3 is TGTGCCAGCAGCCGGGACTGGGTGGGGAATGAGCAGTTCTTC. Protein product: CASSRDWVGNEQFF.

The V and J genes are TRBV30 and TRBJ2-1; 9 bases fit TRBD2. V was clipped by 0 bases and J by 4 bases; unmatched bases: 4. Germline V gene lookup returns CDR1 GTSNPN and CDR2 SVGIG (reference sequence). The CDR3 is 15 amino acids. CDR3 sequence (DNA): TGTGCCTGGAGTGTCACTAGCGGGCGATACAATGAGCAGTTCTTC. Its protein is CAWSVTSGRYNEQFF.

The V gene is TRBV19, the J gene TRBJ2-1, with D possibly being TRBD2 (6 bases). Looked up from germline, CDR1 is LNHDA and CDR2 is SQIVND (reference sequence). The CDR3 runs to 15 residues. With 8 bases removed from V and 4 bases from J, the gap between germline ends came to 18 bases. The CDR3 bases are TGTGCCAGTGCCGTAAGTAGCGGAAAATACAATGAGCAGTTCTTC. It codes for CASAVSSGKYNEQFF. The variable domain in full, completed from reference TRBV19 and TRBJ2-1, reads DGGITQSPKYLFRKEGQNVTLSCEQNLNHDAMYWYRQDPGQGLRLIYYSQIVNDFQKGDIAEGYSVSREKKESFPLTVTSAQKNPTAFYLCASAVSSGKYNEQFFGPGTRLTVL.

V is TRBV5-5 and J is TRBJ2-1, with no clear D. The CDR3 has 15 residues. Deletions cut 0 bases from V and 4 bases from J, with 11 bases between. CDR1 and CDR2 (germline): SGHKS, YYEKEE (reference sequence). DNA of the CDR3: TGTGCCAGCAGCTTGGAACAGACCAGTTACAATGAGCAGTTCTTC. Amino acid sequence: CASSLEQTSYNEQFF.

The V and J genes are TRBV9 and TRBJ2-5, with D perhaps matching TRBD1 (7 bases). CDR1 is SGDLS, CDR2 YYNGEE, per germline. Between the trimmed V and J ends, which lost 4 bases and 1 base, there was a span of 23 bases. The CDR3 sequence is 18 residues long. The DNA for the CDR3 is TGTGCCAGCAGCCGACCCCGGGACAGCGGGCATCTCCAAGAGACCCAGTACTTC. The encoded protein is CASSRPRDSGHLQETQYF.

This chain links TRBV4-2 with TRBJ2-7, with 14 nucleotides matching TRBD2. V lost 4 bases to trimming and J lost 6 bases; unmatched junction nucleotides: 8. Germline V gene data show CDR1 as LGHNA and CDR2 as YNFKEQ. This CDR3 is 16 amino acids long. CDR3 sequence: CASSLQPGLAGVEQYF. In nucleotides, the CDR3 is TGTGCCAGCAGCCTGCAGCCGGGACTAGCGGGAGTCGAGCAGTACTTC.

The chain recombines TRBV6-5 with TRBJ1-5; D ambiguous. The V gene's germline CDR1 is MNHEY and CDR2 SVGAGI. This CDR3 has 13 residues. Deletions cut 6 bases from V and 0 bases from J, with 6 bases between. Here the CDR3 reads CASRRDSNQPQHF. The CDR3 DNA is TGTGCCAGCAGGCGTGATAGCAATCAGCCCCAGCATTTT.

The rearrangement uses TRBV6-5 and TRBJ1-5; D is possibly TRBD1 (5 bases). The CDR3 totals 15 residues. CDR1 and CDR2 (germline): MNHEY, SVGAGI. V lost 0 bases and J lost 7, with 13 bases in between. The chain's CDR3 is CASSYSRQGKQPQHF. The DNA of the CDR3 is TGTGCCAGCAGTTACTCGAGGCAGGGTAAGCAGCCCCAGCATTTT.

The chain has TRBV10-1 and TRBJ2-7; 9 bases are shared with TRBD2. CDR3 length equals 15 residues. The V gene's germline CDR1 is WNHNN and CDR2 SYGVQD (reference sequence). The V and J ends lost 5 bases and 0 bases, in that order; junction bases with no gene match: 5. Written as DNA, the CDR3 is TGCGCCAGCAGTACTAGCGGGCCATTCTCCTACGAGCAGTACTTC. Its translation is CASSTSGPFSYEQYF.

Details on this clone: Relative to the germline gene, one junction end is altered; a read error may explain this. The V call is TRBV6-6, the J call TRBJ2-5, with a weak D call TRBD2 (7 bases). The V gene's germline CDR1 is MNHNY and CDR2 SVGAGI (reference sequence). The CDR3 contains 15 residues. Written as DNA, the CDR3 is TGTGCCAGCAGTTACGCTAGGGGGGGCCAAGCGACCCAGTACTTC. Amino acid sequence: CASSYARGGQATQYF.

This chain connects TRBV6-6 to TRBJ1-2; 8 bases map to TRBD1. V lost 5 bases, J lost 2 bases, and 7 bases stayed unmatched. The CDR3 contains 15 residues. Germline V gene sequence: CDR1 MNHNY, CDR2 SVGAGI (reference sequence). The CDR3 spells CASSMRTGHNYGYTF. DNA for the CDR3: TGTGCCAGCAGTATGAGGACAGGGCACAACTATGGCTACACCTTC.

This chain uses TRBV5-1 with TRBJ2-1; tentatively, D is TRBD1 (6 bases). The CDR3 has 14 residues. Germline V lookup: CDR1 SGHRS, CDR2 YFSETQ. The V end lost 0 bases, the J end lost 8 bases, and 12 bases lay between the germline ends. The CDR3 coding sequence is TGCGCCAGCAGCTTGGGGCCAGGGGCTTATGAGCAGTTCTTC. Its protein product is CASSLGPGAYEQFF.

As DNA, the CDR3 is TGTGCCAGCAGTCGAGTTCAGGGGAATGAAAAACTGTTTTTT. Amino acid sequence: CASSRVQGNEKLFF. The gene calls are TRBV28 and TRBJ1-4, with a tentative D call TRBD1 (6 bases). The CDR3 loop spans 14 amino acids. V was shortened by 5 bases and J by 5 bases, with 12 bases between the two germline ends. Germline CDR1 MDHEN, CDR2 SYDVKM.

Written as DNA, the CDR3 is TGTGCCAGCAGTGAGAAGGGGGCCTCCTACGAGCAGTACTTC. Amino acids: CASSEKGASYEQYF. The gene calls are TRBV6-1 and TRBJ2-7; 7 bases agree with TRBD1. Germline trimming cut 3 bases from V and 0 bases from J; bases unmatched to any gene: 2. Germline CDR1 and CDR2: MNHNS and SASEGT. This CDR3 comprises 14 residues.

The CDR3 DNA sequence: TGTGCCAGCAGCTCTTGGACAGGGGGCCAGGATTCCACCATATATTTT. Translation gives CASSSWTGGQDSTIYF. This rearrangement joins TRBV11-2 to TRBJ1-3, with 11 bases lining up with TRBD1. J lost 9 bases, V lost 4 bases, and 11 bases had no gene match. The CDR3 is 16 residues long. Germline CDR1 SGHAT, CDR2 FQNNGV. The variable domain in full, completed from reference TRBV11-2 and TRBJ1-3, reads EAGVAQSPRYKIIEKRQSVAFWCNPISGHATLYWYQQILGQGPKLLIQFQNNGVVDDSQLPKDRFSAERLKGVDSTLKIQPAKLEDSAVYLCASSSWTGGQDSTIYFGEGSWLTVV.

The gene calls are TRBV11-2 and TRBJ2-1, with TRBD1 as a possible D gene (6 bases). V lost 2 bases, J lost 8 bases, and 19 bases lay in between. Looked up from germline, CDR1 is SGHAT and CDR2 is FQNNGV. The CDR3 consists of 16 residues. CDR3 region: CASSLSPTGGFDEQFF. DNA for the CDR3: TGTGCCAGCAGCTTAAGCCCGACAGGAGGATTCGATGAGCAGTTCTTC.

The rearrangement joins TRBV9 to TRBJ2-7, with 7 bases fitting TRBD1. Looked up from germline, CDR1 is SGDLS and CDR2 is YYNGEE. CDR3 length: 15 amino acids. Trimming at V came to 2 bases and at J to 5 bases, leaving 10 bases not matched to a gene. In DNA form, the CDR3 reads TGTGCCAGCAGCGTCGACAGGGAGTGGGCAGACGAGCAGTACTTC. Translation gives CASSVDREWADEQYF. Combining the CDR3 with reference TRBV9 and TRBJ2-7 gives the whole variable domain DSGVTQTPKHLITATGQRVTLRCSPRSGDLSVYWYQQSLDQGLQFLIQYYNGEERAKGNILERFSAQQFPDLHSELNLSSLELGDSALYFCASSVDREWADEQYFGPGTRLTVT.

The chain has TRBV14 and TRBJ1-5, with 9 bases that match TRBD1. J lost 0 bases, V lost 6 bases, and 9 bases had no gene match. Per the germline V gene, CDR1 is SGHDN and CDR2 is FVKESK. This CDR3 region has 17 residues. The CDR3 region is CASSPGTGSYSNQPQHF. CDR3 nucleotides: TGTGCCAGCAGTCCCGGGACAGGGTCCTATAGCAATCAGCCCCAGCATTTT.

This chain joins TRBV24-1 and TRBJ2-5, with D possibly matching TRBD2 (7 bases). With 10 bases removed from V and 6 bases from J, the gap between germline ends came to 17 bases. The length of the CDR3 is 13 residues. The germline V gene has CDR1 KGHDR and CDR2 SFDVKD. The CDR3 region is CATAKGGSKTQYF. CDR3 sequence (DNA): TGTGCCACAGCCAAGGGGGGGAGTAAGACCCAGTACTTC.

This chain uses TRBV7-7 with TRBJ2-5; D is ambiguous. The CDR3 has 13 residues. Germline V gene sequence: CDR1 SSHAT, CDR2 FNYEAQ (reference sequence). Trimming cost V 1 base and J 2 bases, with 5 bases left between them. The CDR3 nucleotides read TGTGCCAGCAGCTTAGTATTACAAGAGACCCAGTACTTC. Its protein is CASSLVLQETQYF.

The genes are TRBV4-1 and TRBJ2-3; 14 nucleotides match TRBD2. V shed 3 bases, J shed 3 bases, and the junction held 8 bases outside the gene matches. Germline loops: CDR1 MGHRA, CDR2 YSYEKL. The CDR3 spans 18 residues. The CDR3 sequence: CASSQIAGTSGGTDTQYF. CDR3 in DNA: TGCGCCAGCAGCCAGATCGCCGGGACTAGCGGGGGAACAGATACGCAGTATTTT.